Listed below are T cell receptor beta chains from one sample, sequenced in a study of graft-versus-host responses after intestinal transplantation. Assay used: immunoSEQ multiplex PCR; TCRdb lists only in-frame clones, some missing. Of fewer than 120,000 clones listed, just under 95% are singletons. Their antigens remain unidentified. The sequences come from unstimulated CD8+ T cells sorted from spleen or lymph node cells, collected before intestinal transplant. These receptors were collected from a human donor who received an intestinal transplant. Both conserved end residues are part of each CDR3. The D gene is left open where the match is weak. Size tells how often a clone was seen (once, few, many) or the class of an expanded clone, and some rows leave it out.

size	V	D	J	DNA	CDR3
-	TRBV5-8	TRBD2	TRBJ2-2	TGTGCCAGCAGTTTCCCCGGGACTACCCTCACCGGGGAGCTGTTTTTT	CASSFPGTTLTGELFF
few	TRBV21-1	-	TRBJ2-7	TGTGCCACCGGAGCGGGAGGGCCCGACGAGCAGTACTTC	CATGAGGPDEQYF
-	TRBV28	-	TRBJ2-1	TGTGCCAGCAGTTGGAGGTTTGCGATCTACAATGAGCAGTTCTTC	CASSWRFAIYNEQFF
-	TRBV5-4	-	TRBJ2-1	TGTGCCAGCAGCTTGGAGGGTGACGGACTGGACAATGAGCAGTTCTTC	CASSLEGDGLDNEQFF
-	TRBV7-2	-	TRBJ2-7	TGTGCCAGCAGCTCCCTAGGGGGAGGTCGAGGGGAGCAGTACTTC	CASSSLGGGRGEQYF
-	TRBV4-1	-	TRBJ2-7	TGCGCCAGCAGCCAAGAAGAAGGCTTTACCTACGAGCAGTACTTC	CASSQEEGFTYEQYF
-	TRBV11-2	-	TRBJ1-2	TGTGCCAGCAGCTCGCCGGGGGGGGTGGACTACACCTTC	CASSSPGGVDYTF
-	TRBV9	TRBD2	TRBJ2-7	TGTGCCAGCAGCGCCGGGACTACAACCTACGAGCAGTACTTC	CASSAGTTTYEQYF
-	TRBV7-9	-	TRBJ2-7	TGTGCCAGCAGCTTGGGCTTCTACGAGCAGTACTTC	CASSLGFYEQYF
-	TRBV13	-	TRBJ2-5	TGTGCCAGCAGTTCCGATACCAGGGATCGAGAGACCCAGTACTTC	CASSSDTRDRETQYF
-	TRBV27	-	TRBJ2-3	TGTGCCAGCGGGACTAGCACAGATACGCAGTATTTT	CASGTSTDTQYF
-	TRBV19	-	TRBJ1-4	TGTGCCAGTAGTCTTCACCGGGAACTGTTTTTT	CASSLHRELFF
-	TRBV19	-	TRBJ2-1	TGTGCCAGTAGTATCGGGTCGGGGTCCTACAATGAGCAGTTCTTC	CASSIGSGSYNEQFF
-	TRBV7-9	-	TRBJ1-2	TGTGCCAGCAGCTTAGGAGGCCGCGCCCTTAACTATGGCTACACCTTC	CASSLGGRALNYGYTF
-	TRBV7-2	TRBD2	TRBJ2-7	TGTGCCAGCAGCCCAGCCGGTAGCGGGAGGGCCCATGAGCAGTACTTC	CASSPAGSGRAHEQYF
-	TRBV25-1	-	TRBJ2-1	TGTGCCAGCAGTGGATACCACAGGGCTTCAAGCTCCTACAATGAGCAGTTCTTC	CASSGYHRASSSYNEQFF
-	TRBV2	-	TRBJ1-4	TGTGCCAGCAAGGGCCTATCTGAAAAACTGTTTTTT	CASKGLSEKLFF
-	TRBV2	-	TRBJ2-2	TGTGCCAGCAATGCGGCCGTGAGCACCGGGGAGCTGTTTTTT	CASNAAVSTGELFF
-	TRBV7-6	-	TRBJ2-1	TGTGCCAGCAGCTTAGGGCTTTCAGACGAGCAGTTCTTC	CASSLGLSDEQFF
-	TRBV14	-	TRBJ2-7	TGTGCCAGCAGCCATGGGTCCTACGAGCAGTACTTC	CASSHGSYEQYF